This entry lists 8 T cell receptor beta chains sequenced from one sample in a study of regulatory T cells in long-lasting Graves disease. Indicated time point: newly diagnosed GD, antithyroid drugs for less than 3 months. PBMCs provided the RNA from which the TCR library was made. Building the TCR beta libraries relied on iRepertoire HTBI primers, and CDR3 regions underwent Arm-PCR. MiXCR, applied by TCRdb to the multiplex PCR reads, yields one record per CDR3 protein. The sample records about 420,000 distinct CDR3 sequences, roughly 15% being singletons. In addition, the sample was reused for a study of T cells in Graves' hyperthyroidism and ophthalmopathy.

The material sequenced was peripheral blood mononuclear cells (PBMCs), taken at new diagnosis, from a patient treated with antithyroid drugs. All receptors derive from a woman between 18 and 29 years old with Graves disease.

In this sample, this clonotype turned up many times. The chain is built from TRBV28 and TRBJ2-1, with D tentatively TRBD2 (5 bases). Trimming took off 4 bases at V and 0 bases at J, with 10 bases between the two ends. There are 15 residues in the CDR3. Germline V gives CDR1 MDHEN, CDR2 SYDVKM. The CDR3 loop reads CASSSYGSSYNEQFF. The DNA for the CDR3 is TGTGCCAGCAGTTCCTATGGGAGCTCCTACAATGAGCAGTTCTTC.

This clonotype has at least ten counts. The chain carries TRBV2 and TRBJ1-1; D is possibly TRBD1 (5 bases). V was pared by 2 bases and J by 5 bases, with 12 bases between. The CDR3 contains 14 residues. The germline gives CDR1 SNHLY, CDR2 FYNNEI. Here the CDR3 reads CASSERQGGTEAFF. Here the CDR3 DNA reads TGTGCCAGCAGTGAAAGGCAGGGAGGGACTGAAGCTTTCTTT.

This clonotype was detected many times. The gene calls are TRBV28 and TRBJ2-5; possible D gene TRBD2, 5 bases. V lost 8 bases to trimming and J lost 4 bases, with 17 bases between them. CDR1 and CDR2 from the germline V gene are MDHEN and SYDVKM. The CDR3 extends over 14 amino acids. For the CDR3, the DNA is TGTGCCAGCCGAGTCCGGGGTATGTTAGAGACCCAGTACTTC. Its protein is CASRVRGMLETQYF.

Ten or more counts support this clonotype. This chain links TRBV5-1 with TRBJ1-1; TRBD1 might be the D (6 bases). V was shortened by 4 bases and J by 4 bases, with 14 bases between the two germline ends. The length of the CDR3 is 14 residues. Germline-derived CDR1 and CDR2 are SGHRS and YFSETQ. CDR3 sequence reads: CASSPGGASTEAFF. In nucleotides, the CDR3 is TGCGCCAGCAGCCCCGGGGGGGCTAGCACTGAAGCTTTCTTT.

This clonotype was picked up many times. The chain couples TRBV7-9 to TRBJ2-1; no firm D call. CDR3 length: 12 residues. Per germline, CDR1 SEHNR and CDR2 FQNEAQ (reference sequence). Trimming removed 5 bases at V and 9 bases at J, with 11 bases between. CDR3 coding DNA: TGTGCCAGCAGCCCTGGGCCGAGTGAGCAGTTCTTC. Its translation: CASSPGPSEQFF.

This clonotype appeared a few times. V usage is TRBV30 and J usage is TRBJ2-5; 12 bases are shared with TRBD2. The germline gives CDR1 GTSNPN, CDR2 SVGIG (reference sequence). The CDR3 spans 15 residues. V trimming: 2 bases; J trimming: 4 bases; junction bases outside the gene matches: 5. The CDR3 DNA reads TGTGCCTGGAGTAGACTAGCGGGAGCGGCAGAGACCCAGTACTTC. This sequence encodes CAWSRLAGAAETQYF.

V and J are TRBV4-3 and TRBJ2-3; D call uncertain. Germline V gene lookup returns CDR1 LGHNA and CDR2 YSLEER. V was pared by 4 bases and J by 3 bases, with 17 bases between. This CDR3 comprises 16 residues. CDR3 coding DNA: TGCGCCAGCAGCCCGCGCTGGGCATCGAGTACAGATACGCAGTATTTT. The encoded protein is CASSPRWASSTDTQYF.

This clonotype was seen repeatedly, ten times or more. The genes are TRBV30 and TRBJ2-3; D is undetermined. Trimming shortened V by 3 bases and J by 3 bases, and 4 bases separated the two germline ends. The CDR3 sequence is 11 residues long. From germline, CDR1 is GTSNPN and CDR2 SVGIG (reference sequence). In nucleotides, the CDR3 is TGTGCCTGGAGATCAACAGATACGCAGTATTTT. It is translated as CAWRSTDTQYF.